A single sample is the source of the 22 T cell receptor beta chains below, sequenced in a study of radiotherapy plus CTLA-4 blockade in lung cancer. Produced via immunoSEQ multiplex PCR; TCRdb's table is partial and in-frame only. The sample records around 110,000 clones, 90% being singletons. The sample here was peripheral blood, taken from a patient treated with radiotherapy plus ipilimumab. Source of these receptors: a human donor with non-small cell lung cancer that progressed on radiotherapy plus ipilimumab.

This chain connects TRBV19 to TRBJ2-1; D might be TRBD1 (6 bases). The V and J ends lost 9 bases and 7 bases respectively, with 13 bases between them. CDR3 size: 12 residues. Germline CDR1 and CDR2: LNHDA and SQIVND (reference sequence). This chain's CDR3 is CASNQGWNEQFF. The CDR3 nucleotides are TGTGCCAGCAACCAGGGGTGGAATGAGCAGTTCTTC.

This clone occurred once. The chain is built from TRBV5-1 and TRBJ2-3, with 8 bases identical to TRBD2. CDR3 length: 14 amino acids. J gave up 1 base and V 5 bases, and 3 bases lay outside the gene matches. Germline V gene lookup returns CDR1 SGHRS and CDR2 YFSETQ. The CDR3 reads CASSVSGGTDTQYF. The DNA for the CDR3 is TGCGCCAGCAGTGTTAGCGGGGGCACAGATACGCAGTATTTT.

This sequence joins TRBV6-5 and TRBJ1-5, with D perhaps TRBD1 (5 bases). Germline CDR1 reads MNHEY; CDR2 reads SVGAGI. Between the trimmed V and J ends, which lost 5 bases and 3 bases, there was a span of 11 bases. The CDR3 has 14 amino acids. The CDR3 DNA follows: TGTGCCAGCAGTCCCCCGGGGCCCAATCAGCCCCAGCATTTT. Translating it yields CASSPPGPNQPQHF.

This clone has a single count. The chain has TRBV2 and TRBJ2-7; tentatively, D is TRBD1 or TRBD2 (5 bases each). The V end lost 6 bases, the J end lost 0 bases, and 12 bases lay between the germline ends. Looked up from germline, CDR1 is SNHLY and CDR2 is FYNNEI. This CDR3 comprises 14 residues. Here the CDR3 reads CASRGDGLSYEQYF. Written as DNA, the CDR3 is TGTGCCAGCAGGGGGGACGGGCTCTCCTACGAGCAGTACTTC.

The chain carries TRBV11-3 and TRBJ2-7; D remains ambiguous. There are 13 residues in the CDR3. CDR1 is SGHNT and CDR2 is YENEEA in the germline V gene. V was pared by 2 bases and J by 3 bases, with 8 bases between. CDR3 sequence (DNA): TGTGCCAGCAGCTTATCGGGTCTCTACGAGCAGTACTTC. Translating gives CASSLSGLYEQYF. The variable domain in full, with the rest retrieved from reference TRBV11-3 and TRBJ2-7, is EAGVVQSPRYKIIEKKQPVAFWCNPISGHNTLYWYLQNLGQGPELLIRYENEEAVDDSQLPKDRFSAERLKGVDSTLKIQPAELGDSAVYLCASSLSGLYEQYFGPGTRLTVT.

The genes are TRBV27 and TRBJ2-2, with D possibly being TRBD1 (5 bases). CDR1 MNHEY and CDR2 SMNVEV come from the germline V gene (reference sequence). The V gene lost 6 bases and the J gene lost 2 bases, with 10 bases spanning the gap. This CDR3 is built from 14 residues. The CDR3 DNA sequence: TGTGCCAGCAGATTAGGGGATAACACCGGGGAGCTGTTTTTT. It yields the protein CASRLGDNTGELFF.

This chain connects TRBV5-1 to TRBJ2-5; 8 bases agree with TRBD2. The CDR3 covers 17 residues. J gave up 4 bases and V 4 bases, and 15 bases lay outside the gene matches. Germline V gene data show CDR1 as SGHRS and CDR2 as YFSETQ. The CDR3 region has the DNA TGCGCCAGCAGCCCAGATGAAGGAGTCGCGGGAGGAGAGACCCAGTACTTC. Translation: CASSPDEGVAGGETQYF.

The V gene is TRBV18, the J gene TRBJ2-5, with 10 bases aligning to TRBD1. Trimming removed 8 bases from V and 4 bases from J; junction bases left unmatched: 7. This CDR3 has 14 residues. Germline V lookup: CDR1 KGHSH, CDR2 LQKENI. The CDR3 region is CASIPGQGSETQYF. Here the CDR3 DNA reads TGTGCCAGCATTCCGGGACAGGGGTCAGAGACCCAGTACTTC.

This clone was counted once. V is TRBV15 and J is TRBJ2-7, with D perhaps matching TRBD1 or TRBD2 (5 bases each). This CDR3 is 15 amino acids long. The germline V gene encodes CDR1 LNHNV and CDR2 YYDKDF (reference sequence). V was shortened by 5 bases and J by 1 base, with 15 bases between the two germline ends. As DNA, the CDR3 is TGTGCCACCAGCCGCAGAGGGCAGGGATCCTACGAGCAGTACTTC. This translates into CATSRRGQGSYEQYF.

This chain uses TRBV29-1 with TRBJ2-1; 11 bases are a match to TRBD1. The V gene end was trimmed by 4 bases and the J gene end by 10 bases; junction bases not matched to a gene: 6. CDR3 length: 13 residues. The germline V gene has CDR1 SQVTM and CDR2 ANQGSEA. CDR3 sequence (DNA): TGCAGCGTTGTGGACAGGGGGCTTGGGGAGCAGTTCTTC. The encoded protein is CSVVDRGLGEQFF.

The CDR3 here is CASSSWDYTTDTQYF. CDR3 sequence (DNA): TGTGCCAGCAGCTCCTGGGACTACACCACAGATACGCAGTATTTT. This chain connects TRBV9 to TRBJ2-3, with 7 bases identical to TRBD2. V was clipped by 4 bases and J by 2 bases; unmatched bases: 7. The germline gives CDR1 SGDLS, CDR2 YYNGEE. The CDR3 sequence is 15 residues long.

The chain couples TRBV21-1 to TRBJ2-2; the table's D call, TRBD2, has no DNA check behind it. TRBV21-1 is described as a pseudogene. The CDR3 has 15 amino acids. The DNA of the CDR3 is TGTGCCAGCTGTTTTTTCTCCGCGAACACCGGGGAGCTGTTTTTT. Its protein is CASCFFSANTGELFF.

This clone came up once. The chain couples TRBV7-9 to TRBJ1-1; 7 bases align to TRBD1. The CDR3 contains 13 residues. Germline loops: CDR1 SEHNR, CDR2 FQNEAQ (reference sequence). The J segment lost 6 bases and the V segment lost 2 bases, leaving 3 bases of the junction unmatched. The CDR3 protein is CASSLPGQAEAFF. CDR3 sequence (DNA): TGTGCCAGCAGCTTACCAGGACAGGCTGAAGCTTTCTTT.

The V and J genes are TRBV29-1 and TRBJ2-3, with 10 bases fitting TRBD2. The CDR3 runs 20 residues. Germline trimming cut 5 bases from V and 1 base from J; bases unmatched to any gene: 21. Germline V lookup: CDR1 SQVTM, CDR2 ANQGSEA. The CDR3 DNA reads TGCAGCGTTCCGAACAGGCCAGCGGGAGGGCCCTTCTCGCGCACAGATACGCAGTATTTT. It translates to CSVPNRPAGGPFSRTDTQYF.

This chain links TRBV5-4 with TRBJ2-3, with 9 bases that match TRBD2. The germline gives CDR1 SGHNT, CDR2 YYREEE (reference sequence). This CDR3 is 15 amino acids long. The ends lost 2 bases at V and 6 bases at J; junction bases unmatched: 7. The CDR3 protein is CASSFKREVPDTQYF. In DNA, the CDR3 is TGTGCCAGCAGCTTTAAGCGGGAGGTCCCGGATACGCAGTATTTT.

In its sample, this clone was seen once. This CDR3 reads CASSSGQTNTEAFF. As DNA, the CDR3 is TGTGCCAGCAGTTCAGGACAGACGAACACTGAAGCTTTCTTT. V is TRBV6-6 and J is TRBJ1-1, with D possibly matching TRBD1 (6 bases). CDR1 and CDR2 (germline): MNHNY, SVGAGI (reference sequence). The CDR3 has 14 residues. V was cut by 4 bases and J by 1 base, with 10 bases left in between.

This clone was detected only once. The genes are TRBV6-1 and TRBJ2-7; a possible D gene is TRBD1 (6 bases). With 4 bases removed from V and 4 bases from J, the gap between germline ends came to 17 bases. CDR3 length equals 15 residues. Germline V gene lookup returns CDR1 MNHNS and CDR2 SASEGT. The CDR3 nucleotides read TGTGCCAGCAGTGGTGGGGGCGGCTCACTATACGAGCAGTACTTC. This encodes CASSGGGGSLYEQYF.

V is TRBV18 and J is TRBJ2-7; D is unclear. The CDR3 contains 14 residues. Germline assignment: CDR1 KGHSH and CDR2 LQKENI. The germline V and J ends were trimmed by 1 base and 0 bases, with 7 bases remaining between them. This CDR3 reads CASSPHANSYEQYF. As DNA, the CDR3 is TGTGCCAGCTCACCACACGCTAACTCCTACGAGCAGTACTTC.

The chain combines TRBV7-9 with TRBJ1-2, with unresolved D. The CDR3 runs to 15 residues. Germline CDR1 SEHNR, CDR2 FQNEAQ (reference sequence). V was trimmed by 2 bases and J by 8 bases, leaving 18 bases between them. For the CDR3, the DNA is TGTGCCAGCAGCTTAACCCGGGGAGTCTCCGAAGGCTACACCTTC. Its translation: CASSLTRGVSEGYTF.

The rearrangement uses TRBV18 and TRBJ2-2, with D tentatively TRBD1 (6 bases). The length of the CDR3 is 13 residues. V was pared by 6 bases and J by 4 bases, with 9 bases between. The germline CDR1 and CDR2 sequences are KGHSH and LQKENI. The CDR3 DNA follows: TGTGCCAGCTCCGGGACAAGCACCGGGGAGCTGTTTTTT. It translates to CASSGTSTGELFF.

The CDR3 is CASSYEGKGNQPQHF. The CDR3 coding sequence is TGTGCCAGCAGTTATGAGGGGAAAGGCAATCAGCCCCAGCATTTT. V and J are TRBV6-6 and TRBJ1-5; maybe TRBD1 (5 bases). V lost 3 bases and J 2 bases, leaving 11 bases between the germline ends. CDR1 is MNHNY and CDR2 is SVGAGI in the germline V gene (reference sequence). This CDR3 is 15 amino acids long.

This sequence joins TRBV4-2 and TRBJ2-1; D ambiguous. The V gene's germline CDR1 is LGHNA and CDR2 YNFKEQ. The CDR3 totals 15 residues. V dropped 1 base and J dropped 0 bases, with 7 bases sitting between them. Here the CDR3 reads CASSQGTLSYNEQFF. The CDR3 region has the DNA TGTGCCAGCAGCCAAGGGACGCTCTCCTACAATGAGCAGTTCTTC.